The next 2 T cell receptor beta chains were all read from a single sample in a study of cytomegalovirus exposure and HLA in healthy donors (dated by TCRdb to the late 2010s). Library creation used the immunoSEQ multiplex PCR assay. A mixture of 60 forward primers for TCR Vbeta segments and 13 reverse primers for TCR Jbeta segments was used in the multiplex PCR. The clones in this table, taken by TCRdb from immuneACCESS, are in-frame only. Not every clone is retained; where verified, under half of the shortfall comes from an unresolved V gene, and the cause of the rest is unknown. The sample records 310,000 or so clones, about 87% of which are singletons. The top ten clonotypes cover around 2.1% of the sample. The sequencing input was PBMCs. The receptors were sampled from a woman between 18 and 29 years old in good health and CMV-seronegative.

V and J are TRBV6-5 and TRBJ2-7; TRBD2 aligns across 14 bases. This CDR3 has 15 amino acids. The V gene's germline CDR1 is MNHEY and CDR2 SVGAGI. J lost 5 bases, V lost 5 bases, and 5 bases had no gene match. The CDR3 region has the DNA TGTGCCAGCAGTCTAGAGGGACTAGCGGGGGACGAGCAGTACTTC. It yields the protein CASSLEGLAGDEQYF.

CDR3 DNA sequence: TGTGCCAGCAGTACAGGGGGCGCTTCCCACAATGAGCAGTTCTTC. This translates into CASSTGGASHNEQFF. The chain combines TRBV6-1 with TRBJ2-1; 9 positions match TRBD1. Germline loops: CDR1 MNHNS, CDR2 SASEGT. This CDR3 spans 15 amino acids. The J segment lost 5 bases and the V segment lost 5 bases, leaving 7 bases of the junction unmatched.